The 7 T cell receptor beta chains given below trace back to one sample, sequenced in a study of beta chain features in type 1 diabetes. The sequenced template was cDNA made from the entire isolated RNA. The data were produced by immunoSEQ multiplex PCR, yet TCRdb's version contains in-frame clones alone and is incomplete. Of about 290,000 clones in the sample, around 7.8% were seen once. The sequencing sample was made of central memory CD4+ T cells from blood. These receptors originate from a woman under 30 in good health.

This clone showed up just a few times. The CDR3 DNA reads TGTGCCTGGACCCGACTAGCGGGAAACCTGGGTACGCAGTATTTT. Amino acids: CAWTRLAGNLGTQYF. This chain uses TRBV30 with TRBJ2-3; 11 bases agree with TRBD2. V was clipped by 4 bases and J by 8 bases; unmatched bases: 11. The CDR3 contains 15 residues. The germline gives CDR1 GTSNPN, CDR2 SVGIG (reference sequence).

This clone was seen many times. This chain connects TRBV9 to TRBJ1-6; 7 bases align to TRBD1. From germline, CDR1 is SGDLS and CDR2 YYNGEE. Trimming cost V 2 bases and J 10 bases; bases outside gene matches: 9. The CDR3 runs 15 residues. CDR3 bases: TGTGCCAGCAGCGTGGGGACAGTCGGGGGGTCACCCCTCCACTTT. It translates to CASSVGTVGGSPLHF.

The chain carries TRBV25-1 and TRBJ1-4; 8 nucleotides match TRBD1. This CDR3 is 15 amino acids long. Per the germline V gene, CDR1 is MGHDK and CDR2 is SYGVNS. V dropped 3 bases and J dropped 7; count of bases not matched to a gene: 7. CDR3 residues: CASSDPRGPGEKLFF. In DNA, the CDR3 is TGTGCCAGCAGTGACCCCAGGGGGCCGGGTGAAAAACTGTTTTTT.

The chain recombines TRBV30 with TRBJ1-3; perhaps TRBD1 as D (5 bases). This CDR3 is 13 amino acids long. V was cut by 0 bases and J by 4 bases, with 7 bases left in between. Germline CDR1 GTSNPN, CDR2 SVGIG (reference sequence). The DNA of the CDR3 is TGTGCCTGGAGTGTGGGGACCGGAAACACCATATATTTT. Translated: CAWSVGTGNTIYF.

The chain uses TRBV21-1 and TRBJ2-7; the D call of TRBD1 is as the table states it, not checked on the DNA. TRBV21-1 represents a pseudogene. The CDR3 covers 13 residues. The CDR3 loop reads CASSRQVSYEQYF. Here the CDR3 DNA reads TGTGCCAGCAGCCGACAGGTGTCCTACGAGCAGTACTTC.

This clone was observed a handful of times. Relative to the germline gene, one junction end is altered; a read error may explain this. This chain uses TRBV28 with TRBJ1-5; TRBD1 might be the D (5 bases). CDR1 is MDHEN and CDR2 is SYDVKM in the germline V gene. This CDR3 has 12 residues. The CDR3 DNA follows: TGTGCCAGCAGTTTAACGGCCAGGGTCCCTACCTTT. Translating gives CASSLTARVPTF.

In its sample, this clone was seen a few times. The J gene is TRBJ1-2, the V gene TRBV7-9; tentative D call: TRBD1 (6 bases). The CDR3 is made up of 15 amino acids. The V gene's germline CDR1 is SEHNR and CDR2 FQNEAQ (reference sequence). Trimming pared 3 bases from V and 6 bases from J, leaving 17 bases between. Here the CDR3 DNA reads TGTGCCAGCAGCTTGGTATCTCAGGGGCTCCATGGCTACACCTTC. This translates into CASSLVSQGLHGYTF.